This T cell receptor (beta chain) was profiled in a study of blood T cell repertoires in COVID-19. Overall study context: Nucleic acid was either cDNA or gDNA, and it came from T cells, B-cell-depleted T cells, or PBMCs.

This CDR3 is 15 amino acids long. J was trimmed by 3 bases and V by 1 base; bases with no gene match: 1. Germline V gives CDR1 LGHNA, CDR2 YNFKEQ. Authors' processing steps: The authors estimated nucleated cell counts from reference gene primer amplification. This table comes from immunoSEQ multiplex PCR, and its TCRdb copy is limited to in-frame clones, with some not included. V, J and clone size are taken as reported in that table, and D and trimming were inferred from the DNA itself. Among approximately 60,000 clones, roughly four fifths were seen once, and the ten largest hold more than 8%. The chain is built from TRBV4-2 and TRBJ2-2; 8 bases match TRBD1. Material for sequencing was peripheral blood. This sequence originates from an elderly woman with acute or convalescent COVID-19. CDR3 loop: CASSQAQGDTGELFF. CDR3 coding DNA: TGTGCCAGCAGCCAAGCACAGGGGGACACCGGGGAGCTGTTTTTT.